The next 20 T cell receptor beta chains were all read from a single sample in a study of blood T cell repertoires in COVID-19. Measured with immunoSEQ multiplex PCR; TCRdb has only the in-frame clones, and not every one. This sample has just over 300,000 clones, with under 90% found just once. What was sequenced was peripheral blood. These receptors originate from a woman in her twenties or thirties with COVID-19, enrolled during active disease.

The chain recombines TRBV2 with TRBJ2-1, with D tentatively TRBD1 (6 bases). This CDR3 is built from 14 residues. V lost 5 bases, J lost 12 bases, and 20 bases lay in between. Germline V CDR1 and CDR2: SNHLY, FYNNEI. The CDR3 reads CASSKTNRAYGQFF. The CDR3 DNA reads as TGTGCCAGCAGTAAAACAAACAGGGCCTATGGGCAGTTCTTC.

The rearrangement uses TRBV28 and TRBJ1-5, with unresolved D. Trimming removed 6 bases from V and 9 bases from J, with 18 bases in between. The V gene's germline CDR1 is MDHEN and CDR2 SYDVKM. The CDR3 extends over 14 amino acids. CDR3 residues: CASSQAGFVLPQHF. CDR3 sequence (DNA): TGTGCCAGCAGCCAGGCGGGTTTCGTTCTGCCCCAGCATTTT.

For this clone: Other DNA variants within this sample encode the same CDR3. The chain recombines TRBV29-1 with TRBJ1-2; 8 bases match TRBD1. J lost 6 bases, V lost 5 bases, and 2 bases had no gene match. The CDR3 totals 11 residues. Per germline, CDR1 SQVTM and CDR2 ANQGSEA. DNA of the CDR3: TGCAGCGTTCAGGGGGCGGATGGCTACACCTTC. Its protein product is CSVQGADGYTF.

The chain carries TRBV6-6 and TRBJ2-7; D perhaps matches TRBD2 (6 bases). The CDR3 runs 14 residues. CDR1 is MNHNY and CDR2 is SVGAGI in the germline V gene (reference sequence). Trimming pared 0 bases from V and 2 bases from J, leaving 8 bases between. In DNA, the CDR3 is TGTGCCAGCAGTTACTCGACGGGGGCCTACGAGCAGTACTTC. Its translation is CASSYSTGAYEQYF.

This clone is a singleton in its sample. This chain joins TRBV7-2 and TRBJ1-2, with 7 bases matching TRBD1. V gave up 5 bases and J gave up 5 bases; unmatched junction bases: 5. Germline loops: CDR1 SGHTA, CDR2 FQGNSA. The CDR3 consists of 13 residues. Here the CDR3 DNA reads TGTGCCAGCAGCATAGACAGGGCGTATGGCTACACCTTC. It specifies CASSIDRAYGYTF.

This chain's CDR3 is CASSPGQGILETQYF. DNA for the CDR3: TGTGCCAGCAGCCCCGGACAGGGGATTTTGGAGACCCAGTACTTC. This sequence joins TRBV5-8 and TRBJ2-5, with 9 bases identical to TRBD1. The germline CDR1 and CDR2 sequences are SGHTS and YDEGEE. V lost 4 bases and J lost 5; bases outside the gene matches: 9. The CDR3 has 15 amino acids. Based on the CDR3 plus reference TRBV5-8 and TRBJ2-5, the full variable domain is EAGVTQSPTHLIKTRGQQATLRCSPISGHTSVYWYQQALGLGLQFLLWYDEGEERNRGNFPPRFSGRQFPNYSSELNVNALELEDSALYLCASSPGQGILETQYFGPGTRLLVL.

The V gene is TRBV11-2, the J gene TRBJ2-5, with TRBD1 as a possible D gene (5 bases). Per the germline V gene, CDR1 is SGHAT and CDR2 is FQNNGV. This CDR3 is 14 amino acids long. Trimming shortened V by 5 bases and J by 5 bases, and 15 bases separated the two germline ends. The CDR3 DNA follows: TGTGCCAGCAGCCCCGTAAGGGGTCGGGAGACCCAGTACTTC. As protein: CASSPVRGRETQYF.

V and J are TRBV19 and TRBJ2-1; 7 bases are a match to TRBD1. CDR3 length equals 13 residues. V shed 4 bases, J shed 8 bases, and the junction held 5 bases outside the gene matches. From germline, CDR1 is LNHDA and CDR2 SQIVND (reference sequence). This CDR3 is CASSRTQGYEQFF. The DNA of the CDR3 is TGTGCCAGTAGTAGAACACAGGGGTATGAGCAGTTCTTC.

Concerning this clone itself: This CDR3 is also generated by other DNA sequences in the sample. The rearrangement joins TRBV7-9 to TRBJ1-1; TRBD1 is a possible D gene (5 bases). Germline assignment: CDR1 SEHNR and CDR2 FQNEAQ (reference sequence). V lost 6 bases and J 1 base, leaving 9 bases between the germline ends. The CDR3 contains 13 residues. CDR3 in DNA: TGTGCCAGCAGTCCCACAGGGAACACTGAAGCTTTCTTT. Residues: CASSPTGNTEAFF.

The CDR3 region has the DNA TGTGCCAGCAGTCGGGACAGATCCCCTGGAAACACCATATATTTT. Translation: CASSRDRSPGNTIYF. This chain uses TRBV6-2 or TRBV6-3 with TRBJ1-3, with 7 bases aligning to TRBD1. Trimming took 5 bases from V and 2 from J; bases not matched to a gene: 6. The germline gives CDR1 MNHEY, CDR2 SVGEGT. The CDR3 extends over 15 amino acids.

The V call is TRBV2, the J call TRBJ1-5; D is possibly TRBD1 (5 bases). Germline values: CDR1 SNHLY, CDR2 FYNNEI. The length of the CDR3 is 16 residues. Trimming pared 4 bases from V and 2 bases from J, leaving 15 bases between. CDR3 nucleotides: TGTGCCAGCAGTGTTGGGCAGGGTGTTGGCAATCAGCCCCAGCATTTT. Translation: CASSVGQGVGNQPQHF.

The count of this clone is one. The CDR3 coding sequence is TGTGCCAGCACCCACACGGGAGAGGAGACCCAGTACTTC. This translates into CASTHTGEETQYF. The chain uses TRBV6-5 and TRBJ2-5; a possible D gene is TRBD2 (6 bases). Trimming removed 7 bases from V and 5 bases from J, with 14 bases in between. CDR1 is MNHEY and CDR2 is SVGAGI in the germline V gene. The CDR3 has 13 amino acids.

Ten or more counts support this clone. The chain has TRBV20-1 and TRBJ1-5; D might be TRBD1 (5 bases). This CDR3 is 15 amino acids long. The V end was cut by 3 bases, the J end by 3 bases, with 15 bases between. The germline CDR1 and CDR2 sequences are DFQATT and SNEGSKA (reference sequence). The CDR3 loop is CSASIPQGPNQPQHF. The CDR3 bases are TGCAGTGCTAGTATCCCCCAGGGCCCCAATCAGCCCCAGCATTTT.

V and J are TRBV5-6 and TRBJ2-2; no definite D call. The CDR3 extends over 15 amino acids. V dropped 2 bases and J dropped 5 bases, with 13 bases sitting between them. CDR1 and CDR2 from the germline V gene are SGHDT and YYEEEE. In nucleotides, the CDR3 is TGTGCCAGCAGCTTCGAAGTTCTTCGGACCGGGGAGCTGTTTTTT. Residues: CASSFEVLRTGELFF.

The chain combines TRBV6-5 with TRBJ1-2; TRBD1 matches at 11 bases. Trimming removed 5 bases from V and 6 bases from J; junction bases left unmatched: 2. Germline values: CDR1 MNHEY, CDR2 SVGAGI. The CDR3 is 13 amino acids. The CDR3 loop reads CASSPDRGHGYTF. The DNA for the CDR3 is TGTGCCAGCAGTCCGGACAGGGGGCATGGCTACACCTTC.

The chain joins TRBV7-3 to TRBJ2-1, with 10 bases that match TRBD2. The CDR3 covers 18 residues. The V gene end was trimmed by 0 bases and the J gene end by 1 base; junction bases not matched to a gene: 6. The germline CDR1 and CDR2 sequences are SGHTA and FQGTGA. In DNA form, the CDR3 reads TGTGCCAGCAGCTTAACCCCGGTAGCGGGGGGATCCTACAATGAGCAGTTCTTC. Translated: CASSLTPVAGGSYNEQFF.

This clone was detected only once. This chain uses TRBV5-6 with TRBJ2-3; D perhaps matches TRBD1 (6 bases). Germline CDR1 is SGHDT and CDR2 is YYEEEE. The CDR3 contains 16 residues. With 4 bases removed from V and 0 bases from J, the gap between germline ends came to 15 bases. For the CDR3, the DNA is TGTGCCAGCAGCCAGACGTTCAGGGGTAGCACAGATACGCAGTATTTT. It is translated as CASSQTFRGSTDTQYF. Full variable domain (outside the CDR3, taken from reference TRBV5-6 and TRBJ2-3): DAGVTQSPTHLIKTRGQQVTLRCSPKSGHDTVSWYQQALGQGPQFIFQYYEEEERQRGNFPDRFSGHQFPNYSSELNVNALLLGDSALYLCASSQTFRGSTDTQYFGPGTRLTVL.

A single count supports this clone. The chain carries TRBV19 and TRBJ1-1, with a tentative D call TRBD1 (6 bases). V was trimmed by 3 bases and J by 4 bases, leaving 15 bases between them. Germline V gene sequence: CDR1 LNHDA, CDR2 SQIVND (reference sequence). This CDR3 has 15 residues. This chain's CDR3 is CASSMGSTGSTEAFF. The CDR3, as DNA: TGTGCCAGTAGTATGGGTTCGACAGGTTCCACTGAAGCTTTCTTT.

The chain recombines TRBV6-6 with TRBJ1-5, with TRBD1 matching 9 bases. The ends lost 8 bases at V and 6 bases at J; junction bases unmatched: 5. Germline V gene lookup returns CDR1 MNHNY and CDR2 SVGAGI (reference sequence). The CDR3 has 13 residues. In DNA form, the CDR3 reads TGTGCCAGCCTACAGGGGGCTAGTCAGCCCCAGCATTTT. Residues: CASLQGASQPQHF.

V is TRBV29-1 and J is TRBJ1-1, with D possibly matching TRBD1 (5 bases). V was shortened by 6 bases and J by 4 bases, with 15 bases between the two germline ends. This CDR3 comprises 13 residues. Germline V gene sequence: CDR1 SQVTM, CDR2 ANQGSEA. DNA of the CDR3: TGCAGCGTGGACCCCAGGGTCAGCACTGAAGCTTTCTTT. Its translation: CSVDPRVSTEAFF. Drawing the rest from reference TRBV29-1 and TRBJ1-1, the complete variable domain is SAVISQKPSRDICQRGTSLTIQCQVDSQVTMMFWYRQQPGQSLTLIATANQGSEATYESGFVIDKFPISRPNLTFSTLTVSNMSPEDSSIYLCSVDPRVSTEAFFGQGTRLTVV.